This entry is about one T cell receptor beta chain. No antigen is known for it. This entry comes from a study of cytomegalovirus exposure and HLA in healthy donors. Study in general: Among the 350 to 400 donors who were genotyped, about 80% fell in the genetic ancestry cluster that is associated with self-reported Caucasian donors.

PCR amplification relied on 60 Vbeta primers (plus 13 Jbeta primers). Methods used by the authors: Later, an analysis found roughly 80 million unique TCR beta chains, and roughly 9.9 million of these were shared. Some clones are missing from TCRdb's copy, which holds only in-frame ones; the method was immunoSEQ multiplex PCR. The V and J calls and the clone size are those of that table, but D and trimming were determined from the DNA. Altogether 130,000 or so clones are present, around 80% being singletons, with the ten largest covering under 2.5%. This CDR3 is 15 amino acids long. Germline CDR1 and CDR2: SGHRS and YFSETQ. Trimming pared 4 bases from V and 4 bases from J, leaving 18 bases between. Study conclusions and caveats: Analysis performed later showed TCR beta chains linked to HLA being more clonally expanded than equally common others.

Specimen: PBMCs. The TCR was taken from a man aged 25-45 years in good health and CMV-seronegative. The chain employs TRBV5-1 and TRBJ2-7; weak D call: TRBD1 (6 bases). The CDR3 bases are TGCGCCAGCAGCCAGACAGGCGTCTACCCTTACGAGCAGTACTTC. Its protein product is CASSQTGVYPYEQYF.